Below are 3 T cell receptor beta chains sequenced from a single sample in a study of CD8+CD57+ T cells in acquired aplastic anemia. The study profiled TCR beta VDJ and CDR3 using genomic DNA as template. TCRdb reprocessed the reads via MiXCR and lists one record per CDR3 protein. The data show fewer than 200,000 distinct CDR3 sequences, roughly 48% seen once. All patients picked for sequencing had shown, by flow cytometry, an expansion of CD8+CD57+ cells. Sequenced material: sorted CD4+, CD8+, or CD8+CD57+ T cells (not recorded which) from PBMCs. The receptors shown here come from a human donor with aplastic anemia.

This clonotype was observed a handful of times. This may stem from a read error, because a much larger clone lies one nucleotide away. The rearrangement joins TRBV5-4 to TRBJ2-7, with 7 bases lining up with TRBD1. The trim removed 5 bases at V and 4 bases at J, leaving 3 bases unmatched. CDR3 size: 12 residues. CDR1 is SGHNT, CDR2 YYREEE, per germline (reference sequence). The DNA for the CDR3 is TGTGCCAGCAGGCCGGGACAGTACGAGCAGTACTTC. Its protein is CASRPGQYEQYF. Full variable domain (rest looked up from reference TRBV5-4 and TRBJ2-7): ETGVTQSPTHLIKTRGQQVTLRCSSQSGHNTVSWYQQALGQGPQFIFQYYREEENGRGNFPPRFSGLQFPNYSSELNVNALELDDSALYLCASRPGQYEQYFGPGTRLTVT.

For this clonotype: A much larger clone is a single base away; this may be a read error. The chain recombines TRBV5-4 with TRBJ1-3; TRBD1 matches 11 bases. The V and J ends lost 4 bases and 8 bases, in that order; junction bases with no gene match: 8. The CDR3 is 15 residues long. CDR1 is SGHNT, CDR2 YYREEE, per germline (reference sequence). CDR3 coding DNA: TGTGCCAGCAGCCACGGACAGGGGGCTTCTGACACCATATATTTT. Residues: CASSHGQGASDTIYF. The full variable domain, completed using reference TRBV5-4 and TRBJ1-3, is ETGVTQSPTHLIKTRGQQVTLRCSSQSGHNTVSWYQQALGQGPQFIFQYYREEENGRGNFPPRFSGLQFPNYSSELNVNALELDDSALYLCASSHGQGASDTIYFGEGSWLTVV.

The chain has TRBV12-3 or TRBV12-4 and TRBJ2-4; maybe TRBD2 (6 bases). V was trimmed by 6 bases and J by 8 bases, leaving 26 bases between them. CDR3 size: 17 residues. The CDR3 spells CASSNAGWGVQLDIQYF. The CDR3 nucleotides are TGTGCCAGCAGCAACGCAGGGTGGGGGGTACAATTAGACATTCAGTACTTC.